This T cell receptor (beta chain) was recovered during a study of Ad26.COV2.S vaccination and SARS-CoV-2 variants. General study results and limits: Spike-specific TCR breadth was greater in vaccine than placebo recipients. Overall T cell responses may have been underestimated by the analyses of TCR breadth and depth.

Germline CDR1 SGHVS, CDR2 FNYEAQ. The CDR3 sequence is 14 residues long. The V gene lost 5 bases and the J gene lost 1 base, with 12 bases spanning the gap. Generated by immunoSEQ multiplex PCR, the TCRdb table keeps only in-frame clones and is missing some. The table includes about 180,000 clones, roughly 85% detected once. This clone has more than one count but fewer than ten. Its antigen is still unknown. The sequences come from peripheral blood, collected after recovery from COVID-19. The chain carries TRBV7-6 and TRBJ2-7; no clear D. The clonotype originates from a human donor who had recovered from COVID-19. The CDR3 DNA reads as TGTGCCAGCAGCCCCCGACTGGGATCCTACGAGCAGTACTTC. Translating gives CASSPRLGSYEQYF.